The present T cell receptor (beta chain) was sequenced within a study of cytomegalovirus exposure and HLA in healthy donors. Comments on this clone: Its matching antigen is unknown.

PCR was performed using 60 Vbeta and 13 Jbeta primers. TCRdb's copy holds only in-frame clones and misses some; the assay was immunoSEQ multiplex PCR. The data hold approximately 250,000 clones, with over 75% observed a single time. The junction had 8 bases not matched to a gene; V was cut back by 4 bases and J by 3 bases. The CDR3 extends over 15 amino acids. The germline CDR1 and CDR2 sequences are ENHRY and SYGVKD. General study findings and limits: Exclusion applied to some V segments, including TRBV6-2 and TRBV6-3, as they were indistinguishable. Through in vitro validation, three CMV-associated chains were shown to be specific for CMV antigens. Roughly uniform sequencing depth across donors was assumed, possibly incorrectly.

The rearrangement links TRBV10-3 to TRBJ2-7, with TRBD1 identical over 8 bases. The sequenced sample was PBMCs. The TCR was taken from a boy aged 5-17 years in good health and CMV-seronegative. This CDR3 reads CAISGGQVESYEQYF. The DNA for the CDR3 is TGTGCCATCAGTGGGGGACAGGTAGAGAGCTACGAGCAGTACTTC.